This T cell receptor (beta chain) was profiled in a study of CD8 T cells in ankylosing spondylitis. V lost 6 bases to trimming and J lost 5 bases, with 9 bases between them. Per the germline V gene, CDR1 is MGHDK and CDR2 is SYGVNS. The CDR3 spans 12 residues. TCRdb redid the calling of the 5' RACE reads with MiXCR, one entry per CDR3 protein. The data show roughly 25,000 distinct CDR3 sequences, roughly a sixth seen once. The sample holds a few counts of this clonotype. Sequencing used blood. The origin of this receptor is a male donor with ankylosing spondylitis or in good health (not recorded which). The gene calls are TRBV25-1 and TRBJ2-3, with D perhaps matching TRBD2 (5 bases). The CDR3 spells CASRTSGDTQYF. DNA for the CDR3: TGTGCCAGCAGGACAAGCGGAGATACGCAGTATTTT.